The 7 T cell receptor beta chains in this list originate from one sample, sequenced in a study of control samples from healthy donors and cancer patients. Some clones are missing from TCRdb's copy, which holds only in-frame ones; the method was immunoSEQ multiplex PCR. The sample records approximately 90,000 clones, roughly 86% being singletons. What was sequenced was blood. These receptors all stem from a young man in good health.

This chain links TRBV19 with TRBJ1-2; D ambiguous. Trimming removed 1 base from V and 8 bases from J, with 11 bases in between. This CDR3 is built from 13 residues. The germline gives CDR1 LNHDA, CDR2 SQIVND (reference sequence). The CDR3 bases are TGTGCCAGTAGTATAGCAAAAGAAGGGGGCTACACCTTC. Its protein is CASSIAKEGGYTF.

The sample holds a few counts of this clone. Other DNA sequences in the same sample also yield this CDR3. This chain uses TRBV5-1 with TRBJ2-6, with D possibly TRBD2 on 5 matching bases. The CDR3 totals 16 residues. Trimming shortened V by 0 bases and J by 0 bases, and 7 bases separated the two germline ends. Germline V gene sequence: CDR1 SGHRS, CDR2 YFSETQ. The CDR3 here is CASSLVGSSGANVLTF. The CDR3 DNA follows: TGCGCCAGCAGCTTGGTAGGGAGCTCTGGGGCCAACGTCCTGACTTTC. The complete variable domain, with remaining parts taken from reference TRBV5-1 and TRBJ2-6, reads KAGVTQTPRYLIKTRGQQVTLSCSPISGHRSVSWYQQTPGQGLQFLFEYFSETQRNKGNFPGRFSGRQFSNSRSEMNVSTLELGDSALYLCASSLVGSSGANVLTFGAGSRLTVL.

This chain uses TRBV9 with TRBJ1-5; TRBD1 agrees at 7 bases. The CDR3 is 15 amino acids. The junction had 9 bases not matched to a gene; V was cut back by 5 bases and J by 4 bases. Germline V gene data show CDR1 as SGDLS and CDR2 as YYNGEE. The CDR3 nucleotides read TGTGCCAGCAGTGAAGGGGGCTCTGTGAATCAGCCCCAGCATTTT. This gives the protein CASSEGGSVNQPQHF.

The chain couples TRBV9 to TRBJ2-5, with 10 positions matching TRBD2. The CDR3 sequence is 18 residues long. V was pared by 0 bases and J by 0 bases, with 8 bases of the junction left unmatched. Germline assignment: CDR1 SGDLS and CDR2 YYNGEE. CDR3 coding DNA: TGTGCCAGCAGCGTAGGAGCTAGCGGGGGCGGGTACCAAGAGACCCAGTACTTC. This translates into CASSVGASGGGYQETQYF.

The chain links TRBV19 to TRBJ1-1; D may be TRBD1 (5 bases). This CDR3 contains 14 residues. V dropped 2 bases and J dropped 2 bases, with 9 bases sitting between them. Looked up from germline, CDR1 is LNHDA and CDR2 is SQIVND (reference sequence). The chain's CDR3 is CASSIMTVNTEAFF. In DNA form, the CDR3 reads TGTGCCAGTAGTATAATGACAGTTAACACTGAAGCTTTCTTT.

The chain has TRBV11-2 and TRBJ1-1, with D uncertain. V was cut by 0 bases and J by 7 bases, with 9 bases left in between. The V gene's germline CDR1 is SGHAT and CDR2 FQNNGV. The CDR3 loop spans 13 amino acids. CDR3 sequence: CASSLDLSGEAFF. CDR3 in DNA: TGTGCCAGCAGCTTAGATCTGTCGGGTGAAGCTTTCTTT. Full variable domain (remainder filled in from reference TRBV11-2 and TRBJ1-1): EAGVAQSPRYKIIEKRQSVAFWCNPISGHATLYWYQQILGQGPKLLIQFQNNGVVDDSQLPKDRFSAERLKGVDSTLKIQPAKLEDSAVYLCASSLDLSGEAFFGQGTRLTVV.

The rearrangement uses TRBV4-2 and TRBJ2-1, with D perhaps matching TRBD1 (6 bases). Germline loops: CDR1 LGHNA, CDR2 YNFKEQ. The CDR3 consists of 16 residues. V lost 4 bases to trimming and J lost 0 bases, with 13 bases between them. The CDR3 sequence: CASSRGPAASYNEQFF. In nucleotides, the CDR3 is TGTGCCAGCAGCCGGGGGCCAGCGGCCTCCTACAATGAGCAGTTCTTC.